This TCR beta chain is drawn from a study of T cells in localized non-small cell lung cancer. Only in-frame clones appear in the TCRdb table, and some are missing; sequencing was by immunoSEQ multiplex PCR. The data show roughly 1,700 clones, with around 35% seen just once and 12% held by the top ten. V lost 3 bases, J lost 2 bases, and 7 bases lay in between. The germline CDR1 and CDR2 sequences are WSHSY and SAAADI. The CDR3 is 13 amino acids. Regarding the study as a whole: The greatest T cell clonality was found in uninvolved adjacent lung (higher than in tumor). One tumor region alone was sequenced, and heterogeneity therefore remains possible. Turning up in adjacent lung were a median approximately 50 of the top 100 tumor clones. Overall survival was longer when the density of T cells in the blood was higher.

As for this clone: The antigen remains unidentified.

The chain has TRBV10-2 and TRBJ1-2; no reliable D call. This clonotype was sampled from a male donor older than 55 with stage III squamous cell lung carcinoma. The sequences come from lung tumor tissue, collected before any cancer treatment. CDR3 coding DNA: TGCGCCAGCAGTGAAAAGGGAAACTATGGCTACACCTTC. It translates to CASSEKGNYGYTF.